This paragraph reports one T cell receptor (beta chain). Its antigen is not identified. These data come from a study of blood T cells in healthy people across ages. Overall study results and limits: Age advanced and TCR beta diversity per million T cells fell, roughly linearly. Relative to aged donors, long-lived donors carried more naive CD4+ cells and displayed higher diversity.

Per germline, CDR1 MDHEN and CDR2 SYDVKM. Trimming at V came to 10 bases and at J to 2 bases, leaving 9 bases not matched to a gene. The CDR3 consists of 15 residues. Drawn from each donor were roughly 9.4 milliliters of peripheral blood. A sample-barcoded 5' primer and a J-beta primer mix were used in a second PCR of about 7 to 12 cycles. Via MiXCR, TCRdb re-called the 5' RACE reads, giving one row per CDR3 protein. The repertoire includes just over 1 million distinct CDR3 sequences, 45% of them detected once, and around 18% sits in the top ten. The receptor's source is a woman between 55 and 75 years old in good health. Sequenced material: blood. The chain uses TRBV28 and TRBJ2-5; 11 nucleotides match TRBD1. DNA for the CDR3: TGTGCCAACCTTGGGACAGGGGGGAGACAAGAGACCCAGTACTTC. Its translation is CANLGTGGRQETQYF.